Given below is one TCR beta chain in context. This sample was included in a study of cytomegalovirus exposure and HLA in healthy donors. Overall study: About 85 million unique TCR sequences came from HLA-typed donors in an early release.

The study ran its PCR with 60 Vbeta and 13 Jbeta primers. Assay used: immunoSEQ multiplex PCR; TCRdb lists only in-frame clones, some missing. The sample consists of approximately 120,000 clones, roughly 83% of them appearing once. V lost 0 bases and J lost 6, with 12 bases in between. The CDR3 extends over 15 amino acids. CDR1 and CDR2 (germline): MGHRA, YSYEKL. This clonotype was obtained from a young man in good health and CMV-seropositive. Sequencing used PBMCs. This rearrangement joins TRBV4-1 to TRBJ2-1; weak D call: TRBD1 (6 bases). The CDR3 region is CASSQDAQGGNEQFF. CDR3 coding DNA: TGCGCCAGCAGCCAAGATGCACAGGGTGGCAATGAGCAGTTCTTC.